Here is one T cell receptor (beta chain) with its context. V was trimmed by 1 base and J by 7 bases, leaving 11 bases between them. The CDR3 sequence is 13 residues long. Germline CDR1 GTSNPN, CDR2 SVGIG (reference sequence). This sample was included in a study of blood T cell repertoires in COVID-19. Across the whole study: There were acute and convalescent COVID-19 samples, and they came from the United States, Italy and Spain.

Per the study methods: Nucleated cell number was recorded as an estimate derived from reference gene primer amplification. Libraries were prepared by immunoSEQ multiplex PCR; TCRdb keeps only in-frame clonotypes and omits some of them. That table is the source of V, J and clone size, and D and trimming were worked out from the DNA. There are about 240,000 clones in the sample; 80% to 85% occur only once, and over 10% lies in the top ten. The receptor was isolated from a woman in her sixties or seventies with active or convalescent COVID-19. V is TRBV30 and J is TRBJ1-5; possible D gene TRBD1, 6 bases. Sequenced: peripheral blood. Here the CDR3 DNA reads TGTGCCTGGAGTGAAGGGGGTGAGCAGCCCCAGCATTTT. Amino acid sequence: CAWSEGGEQPQHF.